Below are 12 T cell receptor beta chains sequenced from a single sample in a study of blood T cell repertoires in COVID-19. TCRdb's table, derived via immunoSEQ multiplex PCR, lists solely in-frame clones and lacks some. The profile shows fewer than 60,000 clones, approximately 87% of them singletons. The sample taken for sequencing was peripheral blood. The source of these receptors is a woman aged 60-75 years with COVID-19, enrolled during active disease.

This chain joins TRBV4-1 and TRBJ2-7; TRBD2 agrees at 10 bases. The germline gives CDR1 MGHRA, CDR2 YSYEKL. J was trimmed by 7 bases and V by 5 bases; bases with no gene match: 14. CDR3 length: 16 amino acids. DNA of the CDR3: TGCGCCAGCAGCTCGAATGGGCTAGCGGGAGATGGGGAGCAGTACTTC. Its translation is CASSSNGLAGDGEQYF.

The rearrangement links TRBV12-5 to TRBJ2-7; TRBD2 aligns across 8 bases. V was clipped by 1 base and J by 7 bases; unmatched bases: 18. Germline lookup yields CDR1 LGHNT and CDR2 FRNRAP. This CDR3 is 18 amino acids long. CDR3 coding DNA: TGTGCTAGTGGTTTGGAGGACGGATTAGGACTAGCCAGCTTTGAGCAGTACTTC. Translation: CASGLEDGLGLASFEQYF.

A single count supports this clone. The chain recombines TRBV6-2 or TRBV6-3 with TRBJ1-6; TRBD1 might be the D (5 bases). Looked up from germline, CDR1 is MNHEY and CDR2 is SVGEGT. V was pared by 6 bases and J by 5 bases, with 14 bases between. This CDR3 contains 15 residues. CDR3 amino acids: CASSSLRGNNSPLHF. The CDR3 DNA is TGTGCCAGCAGCTCCTTGCGGGGCAATAATTCACCCCTCCACTTT.

The rearrangement joins TRBV18 to TRBJ1-1; possibly TRBD1 for D (5 bases). This CDR3 spans 15 amino acids. Germline V gives CDR1 KGHSH, CDR2 LQKENI. The ends were cut back, 2 bases at V and 4 bases at J, with 14 bases in the middle. CDR3: CASSPGQPQGTEAFF. In DNA, the CDR3 is TGTGCCAGCTCACCAGGGCAGCCTCAGGGCACTGAAGCTTTCTTT.

J is TRBJ1-4 and V is TRBV6-5; D is perhaps TRBD1 (6 bases). The ends were cut back, 7 bases at V and 7 bases at J, with 16 bases in the middle. The CDR3 loop spans 14 amino acids. Germline CDR1 and CDR2: MNHEY and SVGAGI. Here the CDR3 DNA reads TGTGCCAGCACTTTTAACAGGGTAGTTGAAAAACTGTTTTTT. This gives the protein CASTFNRVVEKLFF.

The chain couples TRBV9 to TRBJ2-1; D is possibly TRBD2 (6 bases). Germline values: CDR1 SGDLS, CDR2 YYNGEE. This CDR3 is built from 13 residues. The germline V and J ends were trimmed by 3 bases and 8 bases, with 12 bases remaining between them. For the CDR3, the DNA is TGTGCCAGCAGCGAGCGACTAGGCCATGAGCAGTTCTTC. This encodes CASSERLGHEQFF.

The chain is built from TRBV10-1 and TRBJ1-1; D gene unclear. V lost 4 bases and J 5 bases, leaving 14 bases between the germline ends. CDR1 and CDR2 (germline): WNHNN, SYGVQD (reference sequence). CDR3 length equals 14 residues. CDR3 protein: CASSALGRGTEAFF. The CDR3 bases are TGCGCCAGCAGTGCTCTGGGAAGAGGGACTGAAGCTTTCTTT.

The rearrangement links TRBV7-9 to TRBJ1-6; D gene uncertain. Germline V gene data show CDR1 as SEHNR and CDR2 as FQNEAQ (reference sequence). This CDR3 contains 12 residues. The V and J ends lost 1 base and 8 bases respectively, with 3 bases between them. The CDR3 DNA sequence: TGTGCCAGCAGCTTAGGCGATTCACCCCTCCACTTT. Protein product: CASSLGDSPLHF.

This clone was seen just once. This chain uses TRBV15 with TRBJ1-4; the D is unclear. V gave up 6 bases and J gave up 8 bases, with 16 bases separating them. The V gene's germline CDR1 is LNHNV and CDR2 YYDKDF (reference sequence). CDR3 length: 14 residues. CDR3 sequence (DNA): TGTGCCACCAGTAGGGTCGGGAGGAAGGAAAAACTGTTTTTT. Its translation: CATSRVGRKEKLFF.

The CDR3: CASSPSSYNEQFF. The CDR3 DNA reads TGTGCCAGCAGCCCTAGCTCCTACAATGAGCAGTTCTTC. The rearrangement links TRBV7-9 to TRBJ2-1; D unresolved. The V end was cut by 5 bases, the J end by 0 bases, with 5 bases between. The germline V gene encodes CDR1 SEHNR and CDR2 FQNEAQ (reference sequence). The CDR3 sequence is 13 residues long. Using reference TRBV7-9 and TRBJ2-1 for the parts outside the CDR3, the full variable domain is DTGVSQNPRHKITKRGQNVTFRCDPISEHNRLYWYRQTLGQGPEFLTYFQNEAQLEKSRLLSDRFSAERPKGSFSTLEIQRTEQGDSAMYLCASSPSSYNEQFFGPGTRLTVL.

The V call is TRBV19, the J call TRBJ1-1; tentatively, D is TRBD1 (6 bases). Germline assignment: CDR1 LNHDA and CDR2 SQIVND (reference sequence). The V gene lost 5 bases and the J gene lost 5 bases, with 18 bases spanning the gap. This CDR3 is built from 15 residues. CDR3 sequence: CASSSRQGSRTEAFF. DNA for the CDR3: TGTGCCAGTAGTTCCCGCCAGGGGAGTCGGACTGAAGCTTTCTTT.

The DNA of the CDR3 is TGTGCTAGTGGTCAAACAGGGTCCGGGGCCAACGTCCTGACTTTC. Its protein product is CASGQTGSGANVLTF. This chain links TRBV12-5 with TRBJ2-6, with D possibly TRBD1 on 6 matching bases. The V end was cut by 5 bases, the J end by 4 bases, with 12 bases between. The CDR3 runs 15 residues. Germline assignment: CDR1 LGHNT and CDR2 FRNRAP.